What follows are 19 T cell receptor beta chains derived from one specimen sequenced in a study of cytomegalovirus exposure and HLA in healthy donors. With 60 Vbeta and 13 Jbeta primers, the PCR was carried out. Some clones are missing from TCRdb's copy, which holds only in-frame ones; the method was immunoSEQ multiplex PCR. Counted here are some 150,000 clones, more than 70% occurring once; the ten biggest clones make up approximately 4.2%. The sample comprised PBMCs. The receptor source for this set is a man aged 50 or older in good health and CMV-seropositive.

The chain uses TRBV6-1 and TRBJ2-7, with a tentative D call TRBD1 (7 bases). The CDR3 covers 14 residues. V was clipped by 5 bases and J by 5 bases, with 16 bases between them. CDR1 MNHNS and CDR2 SASEGT come from the germline V gene. CDR3 in DNA: TGTGCCAGCAGTTCGGGCGGGACAGCACACGAGCAGTACTTC. Translating it yields CASSSGGTAHEQYF.

This clone appeared a few times. The genes are TRBV19 and TRBJ1-3; possible D gene TRBD1, 6 bases. Trimming removed 7 bases from V and 2 bases from J, with 15 bases in between. The CDR3 is 15 amino acids. From germline, CDR1 is LNHDA and CDR2 SQIVND (reference sequence). The CDR3 DNA follows: TGTGCCAGTACCCCGGACAGTCGGACTGGAAACACCATATATTTT. Translation: CASTPDSRTGNTIYF.

This clone was detected a few times. The CDR3, as DNA: TGTGCCAGTAGGATGTTAGAACAGCCCCAGCATTTT. Translating it yields CASRMLEQPQHF. This chain connects TRBV19 to TRBJ1-5, with no clear D. V lost 6 bases, J lost 7 bases, and 10 bases lay in between. Germline V gene sequence: CDR1 LNHDA, CDR2 SQIVND (reference sequence). The CDR3 consists of 12 residues.

The chain carries TRBV6-5 and TRBJ1-1, with 11 bases lining up with TRBD1. V dropped 2 bases and J dropped 4; count of bases not matched to a gene: 3. Germline CDR1 is MNHEY and CDR2 is SVGAGI. CDR3 length: 15 residues. The CDR3 region is CASSYGTGGFTEAFF. The CDR3 DNA sequence: TGTGCCAGCAGTTACGGGACAGGGGGTTTCACTGAAGCTTTCTTT.

The V gene is TRBV11-3, the J gene TRBJ1-5; 7 bases line up with TRBD1. The germline V gene has CDR1 SGHNT and CDR2 YENEEA. The CDR3 has 15 amino acids. V dropped 3 bases and J dropped 0; count of bases not matched to a gene: 2. The CDR3 DNA reads as TGTGCCAGCAGCTTTAGACAGGGTAGCAATCAGCCCCAGCATTTT. This encodes CASSFRQGSNQPQHF.

The chain joins TRBV18 to TRBJ2-3; the match to TRBD1 covers 8 bases. V dropped 4 bases and J dropped 4; count of bases not matched to a gene: 4. The CDR3 is 14 residues long. Looked up from germline, CDR1 is KGHSH and CDR2 is LQKENI. CDR3 in amino acids: CASSRGQGPDTQYF. DNA for the CDR3: TGTGCCAGCTCACGCGGACAGGGTCCAGATACGCAGTATTTT.

This clone occurred a few times. The chain combines TRBV27 with TRBJ2-5, with TRBD1 as a possible D gene (6 bases). The CDR3 is 13 amino acids. The V end lost 4 bases, the J end lost 5 bases, and 11 bases lay between the germline ends. In germline, CDR1 is MNHEY, CDR2 SMNVEV (reference sequence). CDR3 DNA sequence: TGTGCCAGCAGTTCCGGGACAACCGAGACCCAGTACTTC. This sequence encodes CASSSGTTETQYF.

The rearrangement joins TRBV5-1 to TRBJ1-1, with 7 bases lining up with TRBD1. The germline gives CDR1 SGHRS, CDR2 YFSETQ. The CDR3 is made up of 14 amino acids. Trimming removed 4 bases from V and 1 base from J; junction bases left unmatched: 4. The CDR3 protein is CASSRGQQNTEAFF. The DNA of the CDR3 is TGCGCCAGCAGCCGGGGACAGCAGAACACTGAAGCTTTCTTT.

This clone was found a few times. CDR3 residues: CASSPRQGSSGANVLTF. CDR3 coding DNA: TGTGCCAGCTCACCGCGACAGGGGAGCTCTGGGGCCAACGTCCTGACTTTC. This chain links TRBV18 with TRBJ2-6; TRBD1 aligns across 8 bases. The germline CDR1 and CDR2 sequences are KGHSH and LQKENI. The ends lost 3 bases at V and 0 bases at J; junction bases unmatched: 4. The CDR3 covers 17 residues.

The gene calls are TRBV4-1 and TRBJ1-2; 7 positions agree with TRBD1. CDR3 length: 14 amino acids. With V trimmed by 4 bases and J by 8 bases, 10 bases remained unmatched. Germline loops: CDR1 MGHRA, CDR2 YSYEKL. For the CDR3, the DNA is TGCGCCAGCAGCCGTCAGGGGGAAGTATACGGCTACACCTTC. Amino acids: CASSRQGEVYGYTF.

This clone was recorded once. The chain joins TRBV4-1 to TRBJ1-2, with 11 bases matching TRBD1. Germline values: CDR1 MGHRA, CDR2 YSYEKL. The CDR3 sequence is 17 residues long. Germline trimming cut 1 base from V and 8 bases from J; bases unmatched to any gene: 12. CDR3 in DNA: TGCGCCAGCAGCCAAGGCCCTGGGACAGGGGGGAAAAACGGCTACACCTTC. Translated: CASSQGPGTGGKNGYTF.

The V call is TRBV6-1, the J call TRBJ2-1; perhaps TRBD2 as D (6 bases). This CDR3 has 14 amino acids. CDR1 is MNHNS, CDR2 SASEGT, per germline. Deletions cut 6 bases from V and 7 bases from J, with 16 bases between. Here the CDR3 reads CASSYALGGNEQFF. CDR3 coding DNA: TGTGCCAGCAGCTACGCCCTCGGGGGTAATGAGCAGTTCTTC.

This clone was counted a single time. The chain uses TRBV7-3 and TRBJ2-5, with a possible D match to TRBD2 (7 bases). Germline-derived CDR1 and CDR2 are SGHTA and FQGTGA. The CDR3 runs 15 residues. The V end was cut by 1 base, the J end by 1 base, with 10 bases between. Here the CDR3 DNA reads TGTGCCAGCAGCTTAAGGGGGGGGCCCCAAGAGACCCAGTACTTC. It translates to CASSLRGGPQETQYF.

The CDR3, as DNA: TGTGCCAGTAGTATACAGAGCGGGGCTCTTTACGAGCAGTACTTC. Translation: CASSIQSGALYEQYF. The chain employs TRBV19 and TRBJ2-7, with 7 nucleotides matching TRBD2. CDR1 is LNHDA and CDR2 is SQIVND in the germline V gene (reference sequence). The V segment lost 2 bases and the J segment 4 bases; nucleotides outside the gene matches: 8. There are 15 residues in the CDR3. The complete variable domain, with remaining parts taken from reference TRBV19 and TRBJ2-7, reads DGGITQSPKYLFRKEGQNVTLSCEQNLNHDAMYWYRQDPGQGLRLIYYSQIVNDFQKGDIAEGYSVSREKKESFPLTVTSAQKNPTAFYLCASSIQSGALYEQYFGPGTRLTVT.

The V gene is TRBV2, the J gene TRBJ2-7, with a weak D call TRBD1 (6 bases). V lost 4 bases and J 5 bases, leaving 6 bases between the germline ends. The germline CDR1 and CDR2 sequences are SNHLY and FYNNEI. The CDR3 loop spans 11 amino acids. In DNA, the CDR3 is TGTGCCAGCAGTGCAGGGGACGAGCAGTACTTC. Translating it yields CASSAGDEQYF.

The chain has TRBV5-1 and TRBJ2-3; the D gene is possibly TRBD2 (5 bases). Trimming took 4 bases from V and 4 from J, leaving 13 bases between them. Germline CDR1 reads SGHRS; CDR2 reads YFSETQ. The CDR3 loop spans 14 amino acids. The CDR3 bases are TGCGCCAGCAGCACTGATTCGGGGTCAGATACGCAGTATTTT. Amino acid sequence: CASSTDSGSDTQYF.

This clone was picked up a small number of times. The chain has TRBV2 and TRBJ1-5, with unresolved D. Trimming took off 1 base at V and 3 bases at J, with 7 bases between the two ends. The CDR3 spans 14 residues. Germline V lookup: CDR1 SNHLY, CDR2 FYNNEI. In DNA form, the CDR3 reads TGTGCCAGCAGTGAAGTGTCTTACAATCAGCCCCAGCATTTT. Translated, it gives CASSEVSYNQPQHF.

In this sample, this clone turned up a few times. CDR3 nucleotides: TGTGCCAGCAGTCAAATGGCGGGGGGGTACTACGAGCAGTACTTC. Protein: CASSQMAGGYYEQYF. The chain combines TRBV6-5 with TRBJ2-7; 9 bases agree with TRBD2. The CDR3 is made up of 15 amino acids. CDR1 and CDR2 (germline): MNHEY, SVGAGI. The junction had 8 bases not matched to a gene; V was cut back by 5 bases and J by 3 bases.

V and J are TRBV27 and TRBJ1-2, with 7 bases aligning to TRBD1. Trimming took 10 bases from V and 2 from J; bases not matched to a gene: 7. CDR3 length: 13 amino acids. From germline, CDR1 is MNHEY and CDR2 SMNVEV (reference sequence). CDR3 nucleotides: TGTGCCACCTGGGACAGTCTAAACTATGGCTACACCTTC. It codes for CATWDSLNYGYTF.